The 18 T cell receptor beta chains listed next were all sequenced from one sample in a study of neurological immune-mediated disorders. TCRdb passed the 5' RACE reads through MiXCR, listing each CDR3 protein once. This table has tens of thousands of distinct CDR3 sequences, 5% to 5.5% appearing once. The sample consisted of PBMCs. The receptors derive from a woman aged 25 to 39 with multiple sclerosis.

In its sample, this clonotype was seen many times. V usage is TRBV20-1 and J usage is TRBJ1-1; no clear D gene. V was shortened by 0 bases and J by 10 bases, with 21 bases between the two germline ends. The germline CDR1 and CDR2 sequences are DFQATT and SNEGSKA (reference sequence). The CDR3 is made up of 15 amino acids. Written as DNA, the CDR3 is TGCAGTGCTAGAGATTTTAATATTCCCCATTTGCGAGCTTTCTTT. Its protein is CSARDFNIPHLRAFF.

Comments on this clonotype: The junction does not match germline at one end; this may be a read error. This chain joins TRBV12-3 or TRBV12-4 and TRBJ2-1, with D perhaps TRBD2 (5 bases). The CDR3 totals 15 residues. The CDR3 DNA is TGTGCCAGCAGTCTAGCCGGAGTAGCAGCGGATGAGCAGTTCTTC. It encodes CASSLAGVAADEQFF.

This clonotype came up many times. The chain recombines TRBV12-3 or TRBV12-4 with TRBJ2-5, with 8 bases matching TRBD2. Unmatched junction bases numbered 5, after V lost 8 bases and J lost 3 bases. CDR3 length: 13 residues. Written as DNA, the CDR3 is TGTGCCAGCGCGGGACTAGGAAAAGAGACCCAGTACTTC. Its protein is CASAGLGKETQYF.

This clonotype was counted ten times or more. The chain has TRBV28 and TRBJ2-5, with 9 bases matching TRBD1. The CDR3 is 14 residues long. From germline, CDR1 is MDHEN and CDR2 SYDVKM. Trimming at V came to 4 bases and at J to 3 bases, leaving 3 bases not matched to a gene. CDR3 in amino acids: CASSSGQGKETQYF. The CDR3 bases are TGTGCCAGCAGTTCGGGACAGGGTAAAGAGACCCAGTACTTC.

At least ten counts were recorded for this clonotype. The chain employs TRBV7-6 and TRBJ1-2, with 8 positions matching TRBD1. This CDR3 is built from 14 residues. V dropped 5 bases and J dropped 2; count of bases not matched to a gene: 4. Germline assignment: CDR1 SGHVS and CDR2 FNYEAQ. This chain's CDR3 is CASSPGQGNYGYTF. DNA for the CDR3: TGTGCCAGCAGCCCCGGACAGGGAAACTATGGCTACACCTTC.

This clonotype appeared many times. The V call is TRBV5-1, the J call TRBJ2-7; 7 bases agree with TRBD2. The CDR3 extends over 13 amino acids. The V and J ends lost 7 bases and 2 bases, in that order; junction bases with no gene match: 6. In germline, CDR1 is SGHRS, CDR2 YFSETQ. The CDR3 DNA sequence: TGCGCCAGCGGTCCCAGCGGGGCCTACGAGCAGTACTTC. It codes for CASGPSGAYEQYF.

V gene TRBV29-1 combines with J gene TRBJ2-1, with 8 bases that match TRBD2. Germline V gene sequence: CDR1 SQVTM, CDR2 ANQGSEA. This CDR3 has 12 residues. V shed 4 bases, J shed 10 bases, and the junction held 6 bases outside the gene matches. Written as DNA, the CDR3 is TGCAGCGTTGGCCCAGCGGGGGTGGAGCAGTTCTTC. This sequence encodes CSVGPAGVEQFF.

In this sample, this clonotype turned up many times. The J gene is TRBJ2-1, the V gene TRBV20-1; 8 nucleotides match TRBD1. CDR1 DFQATT and CDR2 SNEGSKA come from the germline V gene (reference sequence). CDR3 length: 15 residues. Trimming at V came to 3 bases and at J to 4 bases, leaving 8 bases not matched to a gene. CDR3 in DNA: TGCAGTGCTAGTGGCCGCGACAGGGGATACAATGAGCAGTTCTTC. It yields the protein CSASGRDRGYNEQFF.

This rearrangement joins TRBV18 to TRBJ2-1; maybe TRBD2 (6 bases). The CDR3 totals 14 residues. The germline gives CDR1 KGHSH, CDR2 LQKENI. V gave up 3 bases and J gave up 6 bases, with 12 bases separating them. The CDR3 DNA sequence: TGTGCCAGCTCACCCGGGACTTCCCCCAATGAGCAGTTCTTC. Its translation is CASSPGTSPNEQFF. The full variable domain, its missing parts supplied by reference TRBV18 and TRBJ2-1, is NAGVMQNPRHLVRRRGQEARLRCSPMKGHSHVYWYRQLPEEGLKFMVYLQKENIIDESGMPKERFSAEFPKEGPSILRIQQVVRGDSAAYFCASSPGTSPNEQFFGPGTRLTVL.

This clonotype was observed a handful of times. The chain links TRBV20-1 to TRBJ1-3; D is unresolved. The ends were cut back, 3 bases at V and 3 bases at J, with 15 bases in the middle. The germline V gene has CDR1 DFQATT and CDR2 SNEGSKA (reference sequence). This CDR3 has 15 residues. The CDR3 reads CSARENPTIGNTIYF. The CDR3 DNA is TGCAGTGCTAGGGAAAACCCCACGATTGGAAACACCATATATTTT.

This clonotype has ten or more counts. The J gene is TRBJ1-6, the V gene TRBV14; D call uncertain. CDR1 and CDR2 from the germline V gene are SGHDN and FVKESK. Trimming cost V 4 bases and J 10 bases, with 8 bases left between them. The CDR3 totals 12 residues. CDR3 sequence reads: CASSRELSPLHF. In nucleotides, the CDR3 is TGTGCCAGCAGCCGGGAGTTGTCACCCCTCCACTTT.

This clonotype was detected only a few times. This chain uses TRBV5-1 with TRBJ2-7; 7 bases agree with TRBD1. Germline CDR1 and CDR2: SGHRS and YFSETQ. With V trimmed by 4 bases and J by 2 bases, 9 bases remained unmatched. CDR3 length equals 15 residues. Here the CDR3 DNA reads TGCGCCAGCAGCATGTTTCCGGGACAGACCTACGAGCAGTACTTC. Translating it yields CASSMFPGQTYEQYF.

This clonotype was seen at least ten times. DNA for the CDR3: TGCAGTGCTAGAGGTGGGGGATACAATGAGCAGTTCTTC. The encoded protein is CSARGGGYNEQFF. V usage is TRBV20-1 and J usage is TRBJ2-1; D may correspond to TRBD1 or TRBD2 (5 bases each). Germline loops: CDR1 DFQATT, CDR2 SNEGSKA (reference sequence). V gave up 1 base and J gave up 4 bases, with 8 bases separating them. The CDR3 covers 13 residues.

This clonotype occurred many times. The rearrangement joins TRBV10-3 to TRBJ1-1; a weak D match, TRBD1 (6 bases). Trimming left V 7 bases short and J 1 base short, with 16 bases between. The CDR3 is 15 residues long. Germline CDR1 ENHRY, CDR2 SYGVKD. The CDR3 DNA follows: TGTGCCATCAAGGTTGCAGGGGCCCGGAACACTGAAGCTTTCTTT. Translation gives CAIKVAGARNTEAFF.

This clonotype was observed at least ten times. The genes are TRBV20-1 and TRBJ2-1, with 7 bases fitting TRBD1. The CDR3 loop spans 17 amino acids. CDR1 is DFQATT, CDR2 SNEGSKA, per germline (reference sequence). After removal of 3 bases from V and 5 bases from J, the junction contained 16 bases not matched to a gene. The CDR3 DNA reads as TGCAGTGCTAGTGCCCCCCTTTGGGGACAGCGTAACAATGAGCAGTTCTTC. Protein: CSASAPLWGQRNNEQFF.

In this sample, this clonotype turned up many times. This chain connects TRBV11-1 to TRBJ2-5, with 8 bases matching TRBD2. Unmatched junction bases numbered 9, after V lost 5 bases and J lost 7 bases. This CDR3 comprises 14 residues. CDR1 is SGHAT and CDR2 is FQDESV in the germline V gene (reference sequence). The CDR3 bases are TGTGCCAGCAGCCTCTACGACGCGGGAGGGACCCAGTACTTC. As protein: CASSLYDAGGTQYF.

This clonotype was seen at least ten times. A much larger clone lies a single base off, so this may be a read error. The chain joins TRBV25-1 to TRBJ1-2, with D unresolved. Germline V gives CDR1 MGHDK, CDR2 SYGVNS. There are 14 residues in the CDR3. V was clipped by 1 base and J by 4 bases, with 10 bases between them. As DNA, the CDR3 is TGTGCCAGCAGTGAATCTAAGGGCCGCTATGGCTACACCTTC. This translates into CASSESKGRYGYTF.

This clonotype was counted at least ten times. The rearrangement joins TRBV20-1 to TRBJ2-7, with 10 bases lining up with TRBD2. Germline CDR1 and CDR2: DFQATT and SNEGSKA (reference sequence). The CDR3 loop spans 15 amino acids. The V gene end was trimmed by 1 base and the J gene end by 10 bases; junction bases not matched to a gene: 13. CDR3 protein: CSARGPGLATLPQYF. DNA of the CDR3: TGCAGTGCTAGAGGACCGGGACTAGCGACATTACCCCAGTACTTC.